The 27 T cell receptor beta chains below all came from one sample that was sequenced in a study of blood T cell repertoires in COVID-19. Generated by immunoSEQ multiplex PCR, the TCRdb table keeps only in-frame clones and is missing some. The sample has fewer than 70,000 clones; approximately 85% are singletons. The sequenced sample consisted of peripheral blood. The receptors here all came from a man over 45 with acute or convalescent COVID-19.

This clone turned up a few times. The chain employs TRBV19 and TRBJ1-1; 7 nucleotides match TRBD1. Germline-derived CDR1 and CDR2 are LNHDA and SQIVND (reference sequence). J was trimmed by 7 bases and V by 9 bases; bases with no gene match: 14. This CDR3 comprises 14 residues. The CDR3 nucleotides are TGTGCCAGCCGTCCTGGGCAGGGGGTGAGTGAAGCTTTCTTT. This gives the protein CASRPGQGVSEAFF.

This clone came up once. This chain connects TRBV12-5 to TRBJ2-3; weak D call: TRBD2 (5 bases). Germline CDR1 LGHNT, CDR2 FRNRAP. The CDR3 spans 13 residues. V was pared by 4 bases and J by 5 bases, with 10 bases between. The CDR3 coding sequence is TGTGCTAGTGGTTCCGGACTGGTAGATACGCAGTATTTT. Protein product: CASGSGLVDTQYF.

V usage is TRBV19 and J usage is TRBJ1-1, with TRBD1 identical over 10 bases. Trimming cost V 6 bases and J 6 bases; bases outside gene matches: 19. The CDR3 loop spans 18 amino acids. Germline CDR1 and CDR2: LNHDA and SQIVND (reference sequence). CDR3 nucleotides: TGTGCCAGTAGCAAAGGGACAGGGGAAACCCTCAATGTCGCTGAAGCTTTCTTT. Translated: CASSKGTGETLNVAEAFF.

This clone was found once. V gene TRBV19 combines with J gene TRBJ2-1, with 8 bases identical to TRBD2. CDR1 is LNHDA, CDR2 SQIVND, per germline (reference sequence). V shed 7 bases, J shed 1 base, and the junction held 9 bases outside the gene matches. CDR3 length: 16 amino acids. The CDR3 reads CASTPAGGGSYNEQFF. In DNA form, the CDR3 reads TGTGCCAGTACCCCTGCGGGGGGAGGGTCCTACAATGAGCAGTTCTTC. Filled out from reference TRBV19 and TRBJ2-1, the complete variable domain reads DGGITQSPKYLFRKEGQNVTLSCEQNLNHDAMYWYRQDPGQGLRLIYYSQIVNDFQKGDIAEGYSVSREKKESFPLTVTSAQKNPTAFYLCASTPAGGGSYNEQFFGPGTRLTVL.

This chain connects TRBV18 to TRBJ1-1; TRBD1 is a possible D gene (6 bases). V was shortened by 3 bases and J by 4 bases, with 15 bases between the two germline ends. Germline assignment: CDR1 KGHSH and CDR2 LQKENI. The CDR3 has 15 residues. The CDR3 here is CASSPDRGLGTEAFF. In nucleotides, the CDR3 is TGTGCCAGCTCACCGGACAGAGGGTTGGGCACTGAAGCTTTCTTT.

The chain recombines TRBV2 with TRBJ1-2; 12 nucleotides align to TRBD1. The V gene's germline CDR1 is SNHLY and CDR2 FYNNEI. CDR3 length: 19 amino acids. Germline trimming cut 4 bases from V and 2 bases from J; bases unmatched to any gene: 14. The DNA for the CDR3 is TGTGCCAGCAGTGGATTTCTATGGGACAGGGGGCTGCGGAACTATGGCTACACCTTC. Its translation: CASSGFLWDRGLRNYGYTF.

This rearrangement joins TRBV5-4 to TRBJ2-3, with D perhaps TRBD2 (5 bases). Looked up from germline, CDR1 is SGHNT and CDR2 is YYREEE (reference sequence). This CDR3 is built from 14 residues. The V end was cut by 3 bases, the J end by 2 bases, with 10 bases between. CDR3 bases: TGTGCCAGCAGCTCGGGGTCCTCCACAGATACGCAGTATTTT. The encoded protein is CASSSGSSTDTQYF. The whole variable domain, filled in from reference TRBV5-4 and TRBJ2-3, reads ETGVTQSPTHLIKTRGQQVTLRCSSQSGHNTVSWYQQALGQGPQFIFQYYREEENGRGNFPPRFSGLQFPNYSSELNVNALELDDSALYLCASSSGSSTDTQYFGPGTRLTVL.

The J gene is TRBJ1-2, the V gene TRBV27, with D perhaps matching TRBD1 (6 bases). Germline V gene sequence: CDR1 MNHEY, CDR2 SMNVEV (reference sequence). Deletions cut 5 bases from V and 0 bases from J, with 16 bases between. The length of the CDR3 is 16 residues. CDR3 sequence reads: CASSRGGEKPNYGYTF. CDR3 coding DNA: TGTGCCAGCAGTCGAGGGGGGGAGAAACCTAACTATGGCTACACCTTC.

The rearrangement links TRBV24-1 to TRBJ1-5; D is perhaps TRBD1 (6 bases). The V end was cut by 12 bases, the J end by 4 bases, with 18 bases between. Germline V gives CDR1 KGHDR, CDR2 SFDVKD. The CDR3 is made up of 14 amino acids. CDR3 in DNA: TGTGCCTCCGGCCAAGACAGGCTAAATCAGCCCCAGCATTTT. Amino acids: CASGQDRLNQPQHF.

V usage is TRBV6-5 and J usage is TRBJ2-2; D perhaps matches TRBD2 (6 bases). Per the germline V gene, CDR1 is MNHEY and CDR2 is SVGAGI. This CDR3 region has 15 residues. V was shortened by 6 bases and J by 0 bases, with 11 bases between the two germline ends. The CDR3 here is CASSVAVANTGELFF. CDR3 DNA sequence: TGTGCCAGCAGCGTAGCGGTGGCGAACACCGGGGAGCTGTTTTTT.

This clone was counted once. The chain has TRBV10-2 and TRBJ1-2, with D maybe TRBD1 (5 bases). Germline lookup yields CDR1 WSHSY and CDR2 SAAADI. This CDR3 spans 15 amino acids. V was clipped by 7 bases and J by 3 bases, with 18 bases between them. The CDR3 bases are TGCGCCAGCATAAAAAGCGGGGGGGAGGACTATGGCTACACCTTC. As protein: CASIKSGGEDYGYTF.

The CDR3 nucleotides are TGTGCCAGCAGCCAGATAAAGAACACCGGGGAGCTGTTTTTT. Translation: CASSQIKNTGELFF. The chain recombines TRBV11-2 with TRBJ2-2; D call uncertain. The CDR3 covers 14 residues. V gave up 5 bases and J gave up 1 base, with 8 bases separating them. Looked up from germline, CDR1 is SGHAT and CDR2 is FQNNGV.

The chain employs TRBV20-1 and TRBJ2-5, with 8 bases that match TRBD2. With 6 bases clipped from V and 3 bases from J, the junction kept 6 bases outside the gene matches. CDR3 length: 13 residues. Germline CDR1 DFQATT, CDR2 SNEGSKA (reference sequence). This CDR3 is CSASTSGEETQYF. The CDR3 nucleotides read TGCAGTGCCAGTACTAGCGGAGAAGAGACCCAGTACTTC.

J is TRBJ1-5 and V is TRBV19; TRBD1 agrees at 8 bases. Germline V gene data show CDR1 as LNHDA and CDR2 as SQIVND (reference sequence). The CDR3 sequence is 15 residues long. V lost 6 bases, J lost 9 bases, and 13 bases stayed unmatched. The DNA of the CDR3 is TGTGCCAGTAGACCCTCCGGGACAGGAAATATGCCCCAGCATTTT. Encoded protein: CASRPSGTGNMPQHF.

Here the CDR3 DNA reads TGTGCCAGCAGTCTCGGGACAGGTAACTCTGGGGCCAACGTCCTGACTTTC. Its translation is CASSLGTGNSGANVLTF. The chain employs TRBV6-6 and TRBJ2-6; 8 nucleotides align to TRBD1. V was clipped by 5 bases and J by 0 bases; unmatched bases: 6. Germline V gives CDR1 MNHNY, CDR2 SVGAGI (reference sequence). The CDR3 is 17 amino acids.

The chain employs TRBV5-5 and TRBJ1-3, with unresolved D. Per the germline V gene, CDR1 is SGHKS and CDR2 is YYEKEE (reference sequence). The CDR3 extends over 18 amino acids. V lost 4 bases and J 0 bases, leaving 20 bases between the germline ends. CDR3 bases: TGTGCCAGCAGCCCACGAGCGACTCACGTCGGCTCTGGAAACACCATATATTTT. It specifies CASSPRATHVGSGNTIYF. The whole variable domain, remainder taken from reference TRBV5-5 and TRBJ1-3, is DAGVTQSPTHLIKTRGQQVTLRCSPISGHKSVSWYQQVLGQGPQFIFQYYEKEERGRGNFPDRFSARQFPNYSSELNVNALLLGDSALYLCASSPRATHVGSGNTIYFGEGSWLTVV.

This clone has only a few counts. V is TRBV5-4 and J is TRBJ1-1; D is ambiguous. Germline loops: CDR1 SGHNT, CDR2 YYREEE (reference sequence). The CDR3 runs 13 residues. Deletions cut 4 bases from V and 0 bases from J, with 7 bases between. CDR3 bases: TGTGCCAGCAGCGGGCGCGTGAACACTGAAGCTTTCTTT. This codes for CASSGRVNTEAFF.

The J gene is TRBJ1-5, the V gene TRBV7-8, with a weak D call TRBD1 (6 bases). CDR3 length: 14 residues. Trimming took 3 bases from V and 1 from J, leaving 7 bases between them. Germline CDR1 and CDR2: SGHVS and FQNEAQ. The CDR3 sequence is CASSFDRSNQPQHF. The CDR3 region has the DNA TGTGCCAGCAGCTTTGACAGGAGCAATCAGCCCCAGCATTTT.

This rearrangement joins TRBV7-6 to TRBJ1-3; a weak D match, TRBD1 (6 bases). The germline V gene encodes CDR1 SGHVS and CDR2 FNYEAQ. This CDR3 region has 15 residues. Deletions cut 5 bases from V and 2 bases from J, with 13 bases between. CDR3 protein: CASSPGDATGNTIYF. CDR3 nucleotides: TGTGCCAGCAGCCCAGGGGACGCCACTGGAAACACCATATATTTT. Combining the CDR3 with reference TRBV7-6 and TRBJ1-3 gives the whole variable domain GAGVSQSPRYKVTKRGQDVALRCDPISGHVSLYWYRQALGQGPEFLTYFNYEAQQDKSGLPNDRFSAERPEGSISTLTIQRTEQRDSAMYRCASSPGDATGNTIYFGEGSWLTVV.

This chain connects TRBV9 to TRBJ2-3; D perhaps matches TRBD2 (6 bases). CDR3 length equals 13 residues. Germline CDR1 is SGDLS and CDR2 is YYNGEE. V was clipped by 3 bases and J by 6 bases, with 11 bases between them. The CDR3 nucleotides are TGTGCCAGCAGCGCCCATGGGGGGGATACGCAGTATTTT. Protein: CASSAHGGDTQYF.

This rearrangement joins TRBV10-3 to TRBJ2-2, with TRBD1 identical over 9 bases. Germline assignment: CDR1 ENHRY and CDR2 SYGVKD. This CDR3 spans 14 amino acids. The ends lost 10 bases at V and 7 bases at J; junction bases unmatched: 10. CDR3 in amino acids: CATDRGSSGGELFF. DNA for the CDR3: TGTGCCACAGACAGGGGGTCGAGTGGCGGGGAGCTGTTTTTT.

The chain carries TRBV9 and TRBJ1-6, with no clear D. The germline V and J ends were trimmed by 3 bases and 7 bases, with 14 bases remaining between them. The CDR3 covers 15 residues. Germline CDR1 reads SGDLS; CDR2 reads YYNGEE. The DNA of the CDR3 is TGTGCCAGCAGCGCCTCTGCGGGAGGGAATTCACCCCTCCACTTT. Amino acid sequence: CASSASAGGNSPLHF.

The chain has TRBV14 and TRBJ2-7, with D tentatively TRBD2 (7 bases). With 1 base removed from V and 5 bases from J, the gap between germline ends came to 15 bases. The CDR3 sequence is 15 residues long. Germline CDR1 is SGHDN and CDR2 is FVKESK. For the CDR3, the DNA is TGTGCCAGCAGCCAAGTGGAAGGGGGGGAAGACGAGCAGTACTTC. This encodes CASSQVEGGEDEQYF. Together with reference TRBV14 and TRBJ2-7, the CDR3 gives the full variable domain: EAGVTQFPSHSVIEKGQTVTLRCDPISGHDNLYWYRRVMGKEIKFLLHFVKESKQDESGMPNNRFLAERTGGTYSTLKVQPAELEDSGVYFCASSQVEGGEDEQYFGPGTRLTVT.

The gene calls are TRBV15 and TRBJ2-3; 8 bases agree with TRBD2. The CDR3 covers 15 residues. V trimming: 5 bases; J trimming: 3 bases; junction bases outside the gene matches: 7. Germline CDR1 and CDR2: LNHNV and YYDKDF (reference sequence). The CDR3 nucleotides are TGTGCCACCAGCCTGGATCGGGGGGGTACAGATACGCAGTATTTT. It codes for CATSLDRGGTDTQYF.

The chain is built from TRBV9 and TRBJ1-1; D call uncertain. The length of the CDR3 is 13 residues. V lost 0 bases and J 5 bases, leaving 8 bases between the germline ends. Germline-derived CDR1 and CDR2 are SGDLS and YYNGEE. The CDR3 protein is CASSVARGTEAFF. CDR3 DNA sequence: TGTGCCAGCAGCGTAGCTCGGGGAACTGAAGCTTTCTTT.

The CDR3 nucleotides are TGTGCCAGCAGCCATCGGACAGGAGGGGGTAATTCACCCCTCCACTTT. Protein sequence: CASSHRTGGGNSPLHF. V usage is TRBV3-1 (or the pseudogene TRBV3-2) and J usage is TRBJ1-6, with 7 bases lining up with TRBD1. V was clipped by 3 bases and J by 6 bases; unmatched bases: 8. This CDR3 is built from 16 residues. Germline V gene data show CDR1 as LGHDT and CDR2 as YNNKEL (reference sequence).

The chain joins TRBV7-2 to TRBJ2-3; 7 bases match TRBD2. With V trimmed by 5 bases and J by 1 base, 6 bases remained unmatched. The CDR3 extends over 15 amino acids. The germline gives CDR1 SGHTA, CDR2 FQGNSA. CDR3 bases: TGTGCCAGCAGCCCTCAGCGGGGAGGCACAGATACGCAGTATTTT. Protein sequence: CASSPQRGGTDTQYF.